This T cell receptor beta chain was obtained from a study of T cells in Graves' hyperthyroidism and ophthalmopathy. About the study: Before any treatment, at initial diagnosis, peripheral blood was collected.

Researchers took RNA transcripts and amplified the TCR beta CDR3 regions from them. Researchers ran a first-round RT-PCR on the TCR CDR3 using the HTBI primer set. TCRdb itself ran the multiplex PCR reads through MiXCR, one entry per CDR3 protein. The data show hundreds of thousands of distinct CDR3 sequences, with more than 20% seen just once and approximately 35% held by the top ten. This clonotype has ten or more counts. The CDR3 is 14 amino acids. The V and J ends lost 8 bases and 1 base respectively, with 14 bases between them. From germline, CDR1 is MNHEY and CDR2 SMNVEV (reference sequence). In the ophthalmopathy cohort, Clinical Activity Score was at least 3, NOSPECS grade at least 4, and duration under 3 months. Reasons for excluding patients were uncontrolled infection, other autoimmune disease, pregnancy or lactation.

Sequencing was done on a sample of blood. The clonotype comes from a woman in her 40s with Graves' ophthalmopathy. V usage is TRBV27 and J usage is TRBJ1-1; no firm D call. In nucleotides, the CDR3 is TGTGCCAGCTGCCCAGGAGGTAGGAACACTGAAGCTTTCTTT. Translating it yields CASCPGGRNTEAFF.